This T cell receptor (beta chain) was recorded in a study of T cells in Graves' hyperthyroidism and ophthalmopathy. Study findings and constraints: Among clonotypes expanded in thyroid above 0.001, most were also found in blood. Stable hyperthyroidism and ophthalmopathy were separated using 13 V-J signatures.

A note on this clonotype: Its antigen is unknown. The junction departs from germline at one end; a sequencing error may be responsible.

Amplification of TCR beta CDR3 regions used RNA as the template. The HTBI set primed first-round TCR CDR3 RT-PCR. TCRdb re-analysed the multiplex PCR reads in MiXCR, keeping a single row per CDR3 protein. The profile shows 75,000 to 100,000 distinct CDR3 sequences, about 37% of them singletons. Diagnosis of hyperthyroidism was new in patients aged 18 to 65, and its duration was under 2 months. Patients with uncontrolled infections, other autoimmune diseases, pregnancy or lactation were excluded. The sample taken for sequencing was peripheral blood or thyroid tissue (not recorded which). The TCR sequence derives from a woman in her twenties or thirties with Graves' hyperthyroidism.

The DNA of the CDR3 is TGTGCCAGCAGTGAAGCTCTAAGGGAGACTGAATTTTTTTTT. Its translation: CASSEALRETEFFF. This chain uses TRBV2 with TRBJ1-1; D remains ambiguous. Germline-derived CDR1 and CDR2 are SNHLY and FYNNEI. CDR3 length: 14 residues.